The source of this T cell receptor (beta chain) is a study of cytomegalovirus exposure and HLA in healthy donors. CDR3 length: 16 amino acids. Looked up from germline, CDR1 is KGHSH and CDR2 is LQKENI. Trimming stripped 4 bases from V and 5 bases from J, with 17 bases between. Using immunoSEQ multiplex PCR, the repertoire was profiled, and TCRdb retains in-frame clones only, with some absent. The sample has about 120,000 clones, approximately 90% seen once. The sequenced material came from PBMCs. The J gene is TRBJ2-2, the V gene TRBV18; no firm D call. This TCR was sampled from a woman under 30 in good health and CMV-seropositive. CDR3: CASSHQSDLKTGELFF. CDR3 nucleotides: TGTGCCAGCTCACACCAGTCTGATTTAAAAACCGGGGAGCTGTTTTTT.